This T cell receptor (beta chain) was observed in a study of T cell changes during pregnancy in multiple sclerosis. CDR1 and CDR2 (germline): KGHSH, LQKENI. V lost 3 bases, J lost 2 bases, and 4 bases stayed unmatched. This CDR3 is 15 amino acids long. Generated by immunoSEQ multiplex PCR, the TCRdb table keeps only in-frame clones and is missing some. The sample contains around 99,000 clones, about nine tenths of which appear only once. The chain carries TRBV18 and TRBJ2-1; 7 bases are a match to TRBD1. Specimen: peripheral blood, collected in the third trimester of pregnancy. The clonotype was recovered from a female donor in good health, enrolled as a control in a pregnancy study. The CDR3 DNA is TGTGCCAGCTCACCCGGGACAGCGACCTACAATGAGCAGTTCTTC. Encoded protein: CASSPGTATYNEQFF.